This T cell receptor beta chain was captured in a study of T-cell reconstitution after alpha-beta-depleted transplantation in children. This clonotype was picked up one time. Its matching antigen is unknown. Study-level points and caveats: Hyperexpanded clones declined; after one year, newly produced T cells mostly supplied diversity.

A TCRbeta library incorporating unique molecular identifiers was prepared. In TCRdb, the PCR reads were re-called with MiXCR into one record per CDR3 protein. The sample yields some 840,000 distinct CDR3 sequences, roughly 15% seen once. This specimen consisted of PBMCs, mostly from graft donor cells, obtained 360 days after TCRalphabeta/CD19-depleted stem cell transplant. This clonotype originated in a male patient aged 10-17 years who had a stem cell transplant for acute lymphoblastic leukemia, so the T cells may come from the graft donor.

CDR3 sequence reads: CSARERDRAYEQYF. DNA of the CDR3: TGCAGTGCTAGAGAACGGGACAGGGCCTACGAGCAGTACTTC. This rearrangement joins TRBV20-1 to TRBJ2-7, with TRBD1 matching 9 bases. The CDR3 extends over 14 amino acids. The ends lost 0 bases at V and 2 bases at J; junction bases unmatched: 2. Germline values: CDR1 DFQATT, CDR2 SNEGSKA (reference sequence).